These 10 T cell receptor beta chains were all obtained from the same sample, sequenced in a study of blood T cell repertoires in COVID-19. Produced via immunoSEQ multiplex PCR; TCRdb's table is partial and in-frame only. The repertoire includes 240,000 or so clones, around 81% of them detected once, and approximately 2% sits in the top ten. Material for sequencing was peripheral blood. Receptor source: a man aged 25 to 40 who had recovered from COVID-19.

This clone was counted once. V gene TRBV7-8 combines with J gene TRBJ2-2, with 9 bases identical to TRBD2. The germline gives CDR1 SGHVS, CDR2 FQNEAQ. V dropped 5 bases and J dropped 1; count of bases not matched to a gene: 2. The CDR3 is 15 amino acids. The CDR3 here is CASSPLAGNTGELFF. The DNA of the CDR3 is TGTGCCAGCAGCCCACTAGCGGGGAACACCGGGGAGCTGTTTTTT.

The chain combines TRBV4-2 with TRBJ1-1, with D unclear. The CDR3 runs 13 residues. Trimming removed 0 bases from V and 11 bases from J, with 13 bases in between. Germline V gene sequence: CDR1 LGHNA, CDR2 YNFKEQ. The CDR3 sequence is CASSQDYLGSAFF. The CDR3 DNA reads TGTGCCAGCAGCCAAGATTATTTGGGCTCCGCTTTCTTT.

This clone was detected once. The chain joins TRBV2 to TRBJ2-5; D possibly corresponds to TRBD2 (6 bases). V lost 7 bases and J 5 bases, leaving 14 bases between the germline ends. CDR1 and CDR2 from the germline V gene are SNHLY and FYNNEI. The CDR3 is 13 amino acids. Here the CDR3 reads CASKEGSGETQYF. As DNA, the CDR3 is TGTGCCAGCAAGGAGGGGTCGGGGGAGACCCAGTACTTC.

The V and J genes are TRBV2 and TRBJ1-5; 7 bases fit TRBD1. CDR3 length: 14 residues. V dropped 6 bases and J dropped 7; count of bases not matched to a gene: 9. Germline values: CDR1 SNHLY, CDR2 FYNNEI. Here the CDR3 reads CASRGGQAVQPQHF. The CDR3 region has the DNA TGTGCCAGCAGGGGAGGACAGGCGGTACAGCCCCAGCATTTT.

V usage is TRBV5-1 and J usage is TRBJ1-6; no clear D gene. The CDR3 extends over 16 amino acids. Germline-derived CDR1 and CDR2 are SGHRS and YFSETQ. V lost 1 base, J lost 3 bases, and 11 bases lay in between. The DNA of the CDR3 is TGCGCCAGCAGCTTGACACCAAGAAACTATAATTCACCCCTCCACTTT. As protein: CASSLTPRNYNSPLHF.

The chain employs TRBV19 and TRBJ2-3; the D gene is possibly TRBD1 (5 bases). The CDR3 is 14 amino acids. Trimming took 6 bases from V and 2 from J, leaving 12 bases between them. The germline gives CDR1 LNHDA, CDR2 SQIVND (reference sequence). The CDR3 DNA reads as TGTGCCAGTAGGACACAGGCAGCCACAGATACGCAGTATTTT. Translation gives CASRTQAATDTQYF.

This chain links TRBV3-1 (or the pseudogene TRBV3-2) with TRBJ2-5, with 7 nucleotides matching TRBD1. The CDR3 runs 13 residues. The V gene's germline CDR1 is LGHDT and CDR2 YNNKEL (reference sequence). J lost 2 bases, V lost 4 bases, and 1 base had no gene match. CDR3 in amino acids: CASSLGQQETQYF. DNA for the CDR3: TGTGCCAGCAGCCTGGGACAGCAAGAGACCCAGTACTTC.

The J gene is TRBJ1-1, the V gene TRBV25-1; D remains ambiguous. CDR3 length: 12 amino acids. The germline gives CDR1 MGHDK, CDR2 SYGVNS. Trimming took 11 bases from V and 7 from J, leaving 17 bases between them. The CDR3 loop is CAAEGGLGEAFF. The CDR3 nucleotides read TGTGCCGCAGAGGGAGGGTTGGGTGAAGCTTTCTTT.

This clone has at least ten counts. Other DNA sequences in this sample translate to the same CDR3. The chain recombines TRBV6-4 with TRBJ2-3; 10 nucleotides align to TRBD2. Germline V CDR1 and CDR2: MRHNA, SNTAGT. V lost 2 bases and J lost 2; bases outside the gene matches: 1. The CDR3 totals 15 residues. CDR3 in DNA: TGTGCCAGCAGTGACAGCGGGGGGGCCACAGATACGCAGTATTTT. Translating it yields CASSDSGGATDTQYF.

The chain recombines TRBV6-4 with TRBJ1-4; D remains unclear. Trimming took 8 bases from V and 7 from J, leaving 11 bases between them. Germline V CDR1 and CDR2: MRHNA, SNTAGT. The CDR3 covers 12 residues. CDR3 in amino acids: CASGRTGEKLFF. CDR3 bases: TGTGCCAGCGGGAGGACTGGTGAAAAACTGTTTTTT.